Shown below are 30 T cell receptor beta chains from a single sample sequenced in a study of cytomegalovirus exposure and HLA in healthy donors (dated by TCRdb to about 2017). The protocol used for the library was the immunoSEQ multiplex PCR assay. For the multiplex PCR, a mixture combining 60 forward primers for TCR Vbeta segments and 13 reverse primers for TCR Jbeta segments was used. Entries here come from immuneACCESS through TCRdb and include only in-frame sequences with V and J called. Some clones fail to appear in such tables; in the studies checked, an unresolved V gene covers under half of the shortfall, and the cause of the remainder is unknown. The sample contains 200,000 to 250,000 clones, roughly 87% of them found a single time. The leading ten clones occupy 5.4% of the sample. The specimen was PBMCs. These TCRs come from a woman aged 40 to 49 in good health and CMV-seropositive.

The chain uses TRBV6-1 and TRBJ1-1; 8 nucleotides agree with TRBD1. CDR1 and CDR2 (germline): MNHNS, SASEGT. This CDR3 contains 15 residues. Trimming removed 3 bases from V and 5 bases from J; junction bases left unmatched: 8. CDR3 protein: CASSERDRGRTEAFF. Here the CDR3 DNA reads TGTGCCAGCAGTGAGCGCGACAGGGGTAGGACTGAAGCTTTCTTT.

The chain has TRBV6-1 and TRBJ1-5; maybe TRBD1 (6 bases). This CDR3 is 15 amino acids long. Germline loops: CDR1 MNHNS, CDR2 SASEGT. The V and J ends lost 6 bases and 2 bases respectively, with 14 bases between them. DNA for the CDR3: TGTGCCAGCAGCGGACAGCCACTAGGCAATCAGCCCCAGCATTTT. It is translated as CASSGQPLGNQPQHF.

The chain combines TRBV19 with TRBJ1-5; D remains unclear. Germline loops: CDR1 LNHDA, CDR2 SQIVND (reference sequence). V was trimmed by 7 bases and J by 0 bases, leaving 13 bases between them. The CDR3 is 15 amino acids. The CDR3 DNA follows: TGTGCCAGTAAACCGGGGTTCTATAGCAATCAGCCCCAGCATTTT. It codes for CASKPGFYSNQPQHF.

V usage is TRBV29-1 and J usage is TRBJ2-5, with 11 bases lining up with TRBD1. This CDR3 region has 14 residues. Per germline, CDR1 SQVTM and CDR2 ANQGSEA. After removal of 7 bases from V and 4 bases from J, the junction contained 8 bases not matched to a gene. The CDR3 DNA reads as TGCAGCGCCGATGGACAGGGGGCTGGAGAGACCCAGTACTTC. Amino acids: CSADGQGAGETQYF. The whole variable domain, filled in from reference TRBV29-1 and TRBJ2-5, reads SAVISQKPSRDICQRGTSLTIQCQVDSQVTMMFWYRQQPGQSLTLIATANQGSEATYESGFVIDKFPISRPNLTFSTLTVSNMSPEDSSIYLCSADGQGAGETQYFGPGTRLLVL.

The rearrangement joins TRBV25-1 to TRBJ2-5; 8 positions agree with TRBD2. CDR1 is MGHDK and CDR2 is SYGVNS in the germline V gene. CDR3 length equals 14 residues. Germline trimming cut 1 base from V and 10 bases from J; bases unmatched to any gene: 8. The CDR3 region is CASSESRTSSDQYF. The CDR3 nucleotides are TGTGCCAGCAGTGAATCTCGGACTAGCAGCGACCAGTACTTC.

Notes on this clone: The CDR3 does not close with the conserved phenylalanine or tryptophan, likely indicating a read error. V gene TRBV30 combines with J gene TRBJ1-4; unclear D gene. Germline values: CDR1 GTSNPN, CDR2 SVGIG (reference sequence). The CDR3 has 13 residues. Trimming removed 1 base at V and 5 bases at J, with 8 bases between. The CDR3 coding sequence is TGTGCCTGGAGTGGTCAGGTGAATGAAAAACTGTTTCTT. Protein product: CAWSGQVNEKLFL.

The chain recombines TRBV5-3 with TRBJ2-2, with D unclear. TRBV5-3 is an ORF, and what it does is uncertain. CDR3 length equals 14 residues. With 1 base removed from V and 0 bases from J, the gap between germline ends came to 4 bases. In DNA, the CDR3 is TGTGCCAGAAGCTTGTCGGCGAACACCGGGGAGCTGTTTTTT. Protein sequence: CARSLSANTGELFF.

This chain joins TRBV5-1 and TRBJ2-1, with TRBD2 identical over 12 bases. CDR1 and CDR2 from the germline V gene are SGHRS and YFSETQ. CDR3 length: 15 amino acids. Trimming cost V 5 bases and J 3 bases; bases outside gene matches: 3. Written as DNA, the CDR3 is TGCGCCAGCAGTTCTAGCGGGGGGGACTACAATGAGCAGTTCTTC. It encodes CASSSSGGDYNEQFF.

This clone was counted between two and nine times. The V call is TRBV6-1, the J call TRBJ1-1; 8 bases align to TRBD1. Per the germline V gene, CDR1 is MNHNS and CDR2 is SASEGT. V gave up 4 bases and J gave up 1 base; unmatched junction bases: 2. CDR3 length equals 14 residues. This CDR3 reads CASSAGTGNTEAFF. CDR3 sequence (DNA): TGTGCCAGCAGTGCCGGGACAGGGAACACTGAAGCTTTCTTT.

This clone was detected only a few times. The chain has TRBV4-2 and TRBJ1-1; D is unclear. The germline gives CDR1 LGHNA, CDR2 YNFKEQ. V lost 0 bases and J 1 base, leaving 9 bases between the germline ends. The CDR3 is 15 residues long. The CDR3 DNA is TGTGCCAGCAGCCAAGATGCGGCCACGAACACTGAAGCTTTCTTT. Encoded protein: CASSQDAATNTEAFF.

This chain's CDR3 is CAWDSDPSTYGYTF. CDR3 nucleotide sequence: TGTGCCTGGGACAGCGACCCCTCAACCTATGGCTACACCTTC. The gene calls are TRBV30 and TRBJ1-2, with D possibly being TRBD1 (5 bases). From germline, CDR1 is GTSNPN and CDR2 SVGIG (reference sequence). Trimming pared 5 bases from V and 4 bases from J, leaving 17 bases between. The CDR3 consists of 14 residues.

The V gene is TRBV5-5, the J gene TRBJ1-6, with TRBD1 identical over 8 bases. The germline CDR1 and CDR2 sequences are SGHKS and YYEKEE (reference sequence). The trim removed 1 base at V and 8 bases at J, leaving 8 bases unmatched. The CDR3 loop spans 16 amino acids. The CDR3 spells CASSLLGQGPDSPLHF. The CDR3 DNA sequence: TGTGCCAGCAGCTTGCTTGGACAGGGACCCGATTCACCCCTCCACTTT.

This chain uses TRBV6-6 with TRBJ1-2; no reliable D call. CDR1 is MNHNY, CDR2 SVGAGI, per germline (reference sequence). This CDR3 has 13 residues. Trimming cost V 5 bases and J 0 bases, with 7 bases left between them. The CDR3 region is CASSENANYGYTF. The CDR3 nucleotides read TGTGCCAGCAGTGAGAATGCTAACTATGGCTACACCTTC.

The chain combines TRBV5-6 with TRBJ1-2, with 9 positions matching TRBD1. Germline values: CDR1 SGHDT, CDR2 YYEEEE. V shed 0 bases, J shed 8 bases, and the junction held 5 bases outside the gene matches. The CDR3 totals 14 residues. The CDR3 DNA follows: TGTGCCAGCAGCTTGGCGGACAGGGGCAGGGGCTACACCTTC. Its translation: CASSLADRGRGYTF.

This chain connects TRBV27 to TRBJ2-3, with 13 bases lining up with TRBD2. This CDR3 spans 16 amino acids. The V and J ends lost 5 bases and 0 bases, in that order; junction bases with no gene match: 2. Germline-derived CDR1 and CDR2 are MNHEY and SMNVEV (reference sequence). The CDR3 spells CASSQTSGGSTDTQYF. CDR3 DNA sequence: TGTGCCAGCAGTCAGACTAGCGGGGGGAGCACAGATACGCAGTATTTT.

The CDR3 DNA sequence: TGTGCCAGCCGTCTAGCTCCGACTAATGAAAAACTGTTTTTT. It codes for CASRLAPTNEKLFF. This chain links TRBV6-6 with TRBJ1-4; D is unclear. CDR1 and CDR2 from the germline V gene are MNHNY and SVGAGI (reference sequence). V was pared by 8 bases and J by 2 bases, with 12 bases between. CDR3 length equals 14 residues.

This clone turned up a few times. V and J are TRBV25-1 and TRBJ2-7; D unresolved. V shed 5 bases and J shed 1 base, with 15 bases lying between them. The CDR3 runs to 15 residues. Germline values: CDR1 MGHDK, CDR2 SYGVNS. The chain's CDR3 is CASSPPSHTSYEQYF. The DNA for the CDR3 is TGTGCCAGCAGTCCTCCCTCACATACGTCCTACGAGCAGTACTTC.

The chain joins TRBV6-4 to TRBJ1-4, with D possibly being TRBD1 (6 bases). The germline V gene encodes CDR1 MRHNA and CDR2 SNTAGT. The CDR3 is 13 amino acids. The V end lost 9 bases, the J end lost 0 bases, and 8 bases lay between the germline ends. DNA of the CDR3: TGTGCCAGGAACAGGGCAACTAATGAAAAACTGTTTTTT. It specifies CARNRATNEKLFF.

This clone was detected only a few times. The chain carries TRBV11-2 and TRBJ1-3; D remains ambiguous. Between the trimmed V and J ends, which lost 5 bases and 2 bases, there was a span of 13 bases. The CDR3 is 15 amino acids. CDR1 is SGHAT and CDR2 is FQNNGV in the germline V gene. The chain's CDR3 is CASSPALGAGNTIYF. The CDR3 DNA sequence: TGTGCCAGCAGCCCTGCTCTGGGAGCTGGAAACACCATATATTTT. The entire variable domain, with the rest obtained from reference TRBV11-2 and TRBJ1-3, is as follows: EAGVAQSPRYKIIEKRQSVAFWCNPISGHATLYWYQQILGQGPKLLIQFQNNGVVDDSQLPKDRFSAERLKGVDSTLKIQPAKLEDSAVYLCASSPALGAGNTIYFGEGSWLTVV.

V is TRBV6-6 and J is TRBJ1-1, with 7 nucleotides matching TRBD1. The CDR3 loop spans 15 amino acids. Germline values: CDR1 MNHNY, CDR2 SVGAGI (reference sequence). J lost 3 bases, V lost 6 bases, and 10 bases had no gene match. This CDR3 is CASRRQGGGDTEAFF. For the CDR3, the DNA is TGTGCCAGCAGAAGACAGGGTGGAGGGGACACTGAAGCTTTCTTT.

The chain is built from TRBV15 and TRBJ1-1; D remains unclear. Germline loops: CDR1 LNHNV, CDR2 YYDKDF (reference sequence). Trimming removed 0 bases from V and 2 bases from J, with 7 bases in between. The CDR3 runs to 14 residues. CDR3 bases: TGTGCCACCAGCAGAGACACTCGCAACACTGAAGCTTTCTTT. As protein: CATSRDTRNTEAFF.

The rearrangement uses TRBV4-3 and TRBJ2-1, with unresolved D. The CDR3 is 11 residues long. Germline V lookup: CDR1 LGHNA, CDR2 YSLEER. V lost 3 bases and J lost 9, with 6 bases in between. The CDR3 DNA is TGCGCCAGCAGCCAGACGGGTGAGCAGTTCTTC. Translating it yields CASSQTGEQFF.

The CDR3 protein is CASASGSANTGELFF. The CDR3 DNA sequence: TGTGCCAGCGCTAGCGGGAGCGCGAACACCGGGGAGCTGTTTTTT. The rearrangement uses TRBV9 and TRBJ2-2, with TRBD2 matching over 10 bases. The CDR3 is made up of 15 amino acids. Germline loops: CDR1 SGDLS, CDR2 YYNGEE. Trimming took 7 bases from V and 0 from J; bases not matched to a gene: 3.

As regards this clone: An end of the junction differs from the germline gene, which may be a read error. The gene calls are TRBV7-7 and TRBJ2-6, with a weak D call TRBD2 (5 bases). Germline V gene sequence: CDR1 SSHAT, CDR2 FNYEAQ (reference sequence). The CDR3 extends over 15 amino acids. The DNA for the CDR3 is TGTGCTAGCAGCTTAGCGCAACTAGGGTCGGACGTCCTGACTTTC. Translated: CASSLAQLGSDVLTF.

Written as DNA, the CDR3 is TGTGCCTGGAGTGTACTACGGGACACTGAAGCTTTCTTT. This sequence encodes CAWSVLRDTEAFF. The rearrangement links TRBV30 to TRBJ1-1; D is uncertain. The CDR3 runs to 13 residues. Trimming cost V 0 bases and J 3 bases, with 8 bases left between them. Germline CDR1 GTSNPN, CDR2 SVGIG (reference sequence).

V and J are TRBV7-2 and TRBJ2-3, with no clear D. V was trimmed by 2 bases and J by 0 bases, leaving 6 bases between them. The V gene's germline CDR1 is SGHTA and CDR2 FQGNSA. CDR3 length equals 14 residues. In DNA, the CDR3 is TGTGCCAGCAGCTTACTAATGAGCACAGATACGCAGTATTTT. This codes for CASSLLMSTDTQYF.

The chain has TRBV29-1 and TRBJ1-2; D uncertain. V was trimmed by 7 bases and J by 1 base, leaving 4 bases between them. This CDR3 contains 10 residues. Germline V gene data show CDR1 as SQVTM and CDR2 as ANQGSEA. The CDR3: CSAFNYGYTF. In DNA, the CDR3 is TGCAGCGCTTTTAACTATGGCTACACCTTC.

J is TRBJ2-2 and V is TRBV18; D possibly corresponds to TRBD1 (6 bases). CDR1 is KGHSH, CDR2 LQKENI, per germline. CDR3 size: 15 residues. V was shortened by 2 bases and J by 5 bases, with 12 bases between the two germline ends. CDR3 nucleotides: TGTGCCAGCTCACCAACCCTGAGGGGGACCGGGGAGCTGTTTTTT. It codes for CASSPTLRGTGELFF. Full variable domain (remainder filled in from reference TRBV18 and TRBJ2-2): NAGVMQNPRHLVRRRGQEARLRCSPMKGHSHVYWYRQLPEEGLKFMVYLQKENIIDESGMPKERFSAEFPKEGPSILRIQQVVRGDSAAYFCASSPTLRGTGELFFGEGSRLTVL.

Regarding this clone: Its ends do not fully match the called genes, so a read error is possible. The rearrangement joins TRBV7-7 to TRBJ2-5; possibly TRBD1 for D (5 bases). Germline values: CDR1 SSHAT, CDR2 FNYEAQ (reference sequence). This CDR3 has 13 residues. The CDR3 here is CASSTDSQETQYF. The CDR3 region has the DNA TGTGCTAGCAGCACCGACAGCCAAGAGACCCAGTACTTC.

This CDR3 is CASSLGAGAPTDTQYF. For the CDR3, the DNA is TGTGCCAGCAGCTTAGGAGCTGGGGCCCCGACAGATACGCAGTATTTT. The V and J genes are TRBV7-2 and TRBJ2-3, with D possibly being TRBD1 (5 bases). Trimming removed 1 base at V and 3 bases at J, with 14 bases between. The CDR3 is made up of 16 amino acids. Germline loops: CDR1 SGHTA, CDR2 FQGNSA.